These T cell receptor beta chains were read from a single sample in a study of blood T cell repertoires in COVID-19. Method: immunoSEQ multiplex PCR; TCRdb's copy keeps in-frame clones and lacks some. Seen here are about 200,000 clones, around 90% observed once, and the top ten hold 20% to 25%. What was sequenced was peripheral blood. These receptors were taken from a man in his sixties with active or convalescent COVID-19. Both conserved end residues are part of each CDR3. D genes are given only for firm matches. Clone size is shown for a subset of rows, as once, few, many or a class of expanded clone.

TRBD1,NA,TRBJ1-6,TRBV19,CASSILLTGVRTPLHF,TGTGCCAGTAGTATCCTCCTGACAGGGGTCAGAACACCCCTCCACTTT
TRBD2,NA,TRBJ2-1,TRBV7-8,CASSLGLAGGPHNEQFF,TGTGCCAGCAGCTTAGGGCTAGCGGGGGGGCCGCACAATGAGCAGTTCTTC
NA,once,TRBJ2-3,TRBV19,CASSMGGADTQYF,TGTGCCAGTAGTATGGGGGGTGCAGATACGCAGTATTTT
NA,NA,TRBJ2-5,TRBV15,CATSTDKETQYF,TGTGCCACCAGCACAGATAAAGAGACCCAGTACTTC
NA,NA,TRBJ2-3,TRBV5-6,CASSLTTSSTDTQYF,TGTGCCAGCAGCTTGACTACCTCGAGCACAGATACGCAGTATTTT
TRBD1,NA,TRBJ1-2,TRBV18,CASSPVTGVIYGYTF,TGTGCCAGCTCACCAGTGACAGGGGTGATCTATGGCTACACCTTC
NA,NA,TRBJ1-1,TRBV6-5,CASSYLSGLNTEAFF,TGTGCCAGCAGTTACCTGTCAGGGTTGAACACTGAAGCTTTCTTT
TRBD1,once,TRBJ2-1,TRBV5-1,CASCRGQGSYNEQFF,TGCGCCAGCTGTCGCGGACAGGGATCCTACAATGAGCAGTTCTTC
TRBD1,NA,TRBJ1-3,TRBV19,CASSLDRDSGNTIYF,TGTGCCAGTAGTTTGGACAGGGACTCTGGAAACACCATATATTTT
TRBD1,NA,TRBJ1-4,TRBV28,CASSLGQAATNEKLFF,TGTGCCAGCAGTTTAGGACAGGCCGCAACTAATGAAAAACTGTTTTTT
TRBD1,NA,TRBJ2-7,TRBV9,CASSEGTGATYEQYF,TGTGCCAGCAGCGAAGGGACAGGGGCTACCTACGAGCAGTACTTC
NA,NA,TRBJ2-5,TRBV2,CASSEWRQETQYF,TGTGCCAGCAGTGAATGGCGGCAAGAGACCCAGTACTTC
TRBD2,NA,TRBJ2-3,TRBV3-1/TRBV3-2,CASSQALTSGATDTQYF,TGTGCCAGCAGCCAAGCTTTGACTAGCGGTGCGACAGATACGCAGTATTTT
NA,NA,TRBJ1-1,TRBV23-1,CASILTGNTEAFF,TGCGCCAGCATCCTAACGGGGAACACTGAAGCTTTCTTT
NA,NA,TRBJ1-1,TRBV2,CASSVSRETEAFF,TGTGCCAGCAGTGTATCCCGGGAAACTGAAGCTTTCTTT
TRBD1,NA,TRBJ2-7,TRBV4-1,CASSQPDRGRGEQYF,TGCGCCAGCAGCCAACCGGACAGGGGGCGAGGCGAGCAGTACTTC
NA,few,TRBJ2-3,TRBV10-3,CAIRFTITDTQYF,TGTGCCATCAGATTCACTATCACAGATACGCAGTATTTT
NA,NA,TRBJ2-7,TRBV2,CASSELTGEQYF,TGTGCCAGCAGTGAGTTAACGGGCGAGCAGTACTTC
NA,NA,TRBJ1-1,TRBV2,CASSKESTTEAFF,TGTGCCAGCAGTAAGGAGTCGACCACTGAAGCTTTCTTT
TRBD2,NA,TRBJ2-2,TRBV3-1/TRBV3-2,CASSQGRLATGELFF,TGTGCCAGCAGCCAAGGTCGACTAGCTACCGGGGAGCTGTTTTTT
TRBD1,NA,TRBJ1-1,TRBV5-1,CASSGDRGSEAFF,TGCGCCAGCAGCGGGGACAGGGGCTCTGAAGCTTTCTTT
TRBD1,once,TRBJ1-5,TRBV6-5,CASSGTGSSNQPQHF,TGTGCCAGCAGCGGGACAGGGAGCAGCAATCAGCCCCAGCATTTT
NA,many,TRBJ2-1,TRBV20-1,CSAHRVEQFF,TGCAGTGCCCACAGGGTTGAGCAGTTCTTC
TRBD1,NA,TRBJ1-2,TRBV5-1,CASSSGRTGGEDGYTF,TGCGCCAGCAGCTCGGGCCGGACAGGGGGCGAGGATGGCTACACCTTC
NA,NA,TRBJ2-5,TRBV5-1,CASSLETGGETQYF,TGCGCCAGCAGCTTGGAAACAGGAGGGGAGACCCAGTACTTC
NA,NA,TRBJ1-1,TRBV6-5,CASSYSTGNTEAFF,TGTGCCAGCAGTTACTCTACAGGGAACACTGAAGCTTTCTTT
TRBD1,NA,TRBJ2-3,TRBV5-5,CASRPGQAGGDTQYF,TGTGCCAGCAGACCTGGACAGGCGGGTGGGGATACGCAGTATTTT
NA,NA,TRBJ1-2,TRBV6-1,CASSEARGSNYGYTF,TGTGCCAGCAGTGAAGCGCGGGGGTCTAACTATGGCTACACCTTC
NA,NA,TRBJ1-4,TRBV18,CASSPSWANGEKLFF,TGTGCCAGCTCACCCAGTTGGGCGAACGGAGAAAAACTGTTTTTT
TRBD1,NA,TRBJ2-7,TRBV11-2,CASSFTAGQGFSYEQYF,TGTGCCAGCAGCTTCACCGCGGGACAGGGTTTTTCCTACGAGCAGTACTTC
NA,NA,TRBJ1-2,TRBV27,CASSRASGGLAPYGYTF,TGTGCCAGCAGCCGCGCCAGCGGGGGCCTAGCACCTTATGGCTACACCTTC
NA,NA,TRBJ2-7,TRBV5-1,CASSLAGKDEQYF,TGCGCCAGCAGCTTAGCAGGGAAGGACGAGCAGTACTTC
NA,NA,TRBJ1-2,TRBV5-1,CASSLMGRGYTF,TGCGCCAGCAGCTTAATGGGCAGAGGCTACACCTTC
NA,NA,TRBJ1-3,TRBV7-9,CASSLEQGNTIYF,TGTGCCAGCAGCTTAGAACAGGGAAACACCATATATTTT
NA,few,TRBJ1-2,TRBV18,CASSPPGGPLYGYTF,TGTGCCAGCTCACCACCGGGGGGGCCCCTCTATGGCTACACCTTC
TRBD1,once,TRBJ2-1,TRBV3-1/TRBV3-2,CASSQVSGGYNEQFF,TGTGCCAGCAGCCAAGTCTCAGGGGGCTACAATGAGCAGTTCTTC
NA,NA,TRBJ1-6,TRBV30,CAWSILGHRLDNSPLHF,TGTGCCTGGAGTATATTAGGACATCGCCTCGATAATTCACCCCTCCACTTT
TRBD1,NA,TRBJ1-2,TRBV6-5,CASNYRGGYTF,TGTGCCAGCAACTACAGGGGTGGCTACACCTTC
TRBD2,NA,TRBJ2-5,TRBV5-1,CASSLGSTTSGGGTQYF,TGCGCCAGCAGCTTGGGGTCCACCACTAGCGGGGGCGGGACCCAGTACTTC
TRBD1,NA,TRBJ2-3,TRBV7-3,CASSFRGQGSDTQYF,TGTGCCAGCAGCTTTAGGGGGCAGGGGTCAGATACGCAGTATTTT
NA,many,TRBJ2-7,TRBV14,CASSQMDSYEQYF,TGTGCCAGCAGCCAGATGGACAGCTACGAGCAGTACTTC
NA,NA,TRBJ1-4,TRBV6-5,CASSTSGVYEKLFF,TGTGCCAGCAGCACGTCGGGAGTTTATGAAAAACTGTTTTTT
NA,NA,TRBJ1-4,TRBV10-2,CASRGPRGDEKLFF,TGCGCCAGCAGGGGACCCCGCGGGGATGAAAAACTGTTTTTT
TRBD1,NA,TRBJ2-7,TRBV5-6,CASIPGTGEREQYF,TGTGCCAGCATCCCGGGGACAGGGGAGAGGGAGCAGTACTTC
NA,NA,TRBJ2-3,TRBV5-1,CASSSGQRSTDTQYF,TGCGCCAGCAGCTCGGGACAACGAAGCACAGATACGCAGTATTTT
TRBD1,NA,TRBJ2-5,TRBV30,CAWKRTGSQETQYF,TGTGCCTGGAAAAGGACAGGTTCTCAAGAGACCCAGTACTTC
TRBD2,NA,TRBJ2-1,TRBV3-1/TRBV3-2,CASSPSGGASYNEQFF,TGTGCCAGCAGCCCCAGCGGGGGGGCCTCCTACAATGAGCAGTTCTTC
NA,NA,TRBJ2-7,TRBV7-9,CASSLEQGYEQYF,TGTGCCAGCAGCTTAGAGCAGGGCTACGAGCAGTACTTC
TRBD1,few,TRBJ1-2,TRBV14,CASSPLRQGANYGYTF,TGTGCCAGCAGCCCGTTGAGACAGGGGGCGAACTATGGCTACACCTTC
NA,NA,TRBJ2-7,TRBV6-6,CASSRLAGLSGEQYF,TGTGCCAGCAGTAGATTGGCGGGACTGTCTGGAGAGCAGTACTTC
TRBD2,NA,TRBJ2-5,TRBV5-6,CASSFKTSGETKETQYF,TGTGCCAGCAGCTTCAAGACTAGCGGGGAGACGAAAGAGACCCAGTACTTC
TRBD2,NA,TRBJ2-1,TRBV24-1,CATSDSRLAGVTLSYNEQFF,TGTGCCACCAGTGATTCCAGACTAGCGGGGGTTACCTTATCCTACAATGAGCAGTTCTTC